A single count supports the clone carrying this T cell receptor (beta chain). Germline V gene data show CDR1 as LGHDT and CDR2 as YNNKEL (reference sequence). The length of the CDR3 is 14 residues. V lost 4 bases and J lost 9, with 13 bases in between. A single record per CDR3 protein comes from TCRdb applying MiXCR to the RT-PCR reads. The sample has hundreds of thousands of distinct CDR3 sequences, 14% seen once. The sequence came from a female donor in good health, serving as a healthy control. The sample comprised memory CD4+ T cells from blood. This chain connects TRBV3-1 to TRBJ1-6, with D tentatively TRBD1 (6 bases). CDR3 in DNA: TGTGCCAGCAGCCCGGACAGCGGGGCTTCACCCCTCCACTTT. Protein product: CASSPDSGASPLHF.